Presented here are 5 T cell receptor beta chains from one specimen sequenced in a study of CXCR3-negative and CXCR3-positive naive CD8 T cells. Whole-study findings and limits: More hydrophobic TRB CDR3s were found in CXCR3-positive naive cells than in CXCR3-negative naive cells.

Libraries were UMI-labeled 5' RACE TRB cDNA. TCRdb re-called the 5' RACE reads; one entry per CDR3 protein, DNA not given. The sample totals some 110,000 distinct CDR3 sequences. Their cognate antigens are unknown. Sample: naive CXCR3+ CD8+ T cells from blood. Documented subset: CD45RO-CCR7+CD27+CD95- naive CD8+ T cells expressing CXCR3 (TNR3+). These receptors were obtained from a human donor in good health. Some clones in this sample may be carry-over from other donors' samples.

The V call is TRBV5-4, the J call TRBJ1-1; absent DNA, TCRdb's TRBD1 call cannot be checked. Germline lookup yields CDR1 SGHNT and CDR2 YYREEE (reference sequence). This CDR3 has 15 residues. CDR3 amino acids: CASSLGAAGNTEAFF.

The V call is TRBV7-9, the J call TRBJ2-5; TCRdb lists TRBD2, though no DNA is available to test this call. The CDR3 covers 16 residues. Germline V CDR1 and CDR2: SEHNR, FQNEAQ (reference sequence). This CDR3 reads CASSATEAAYQETQYF.

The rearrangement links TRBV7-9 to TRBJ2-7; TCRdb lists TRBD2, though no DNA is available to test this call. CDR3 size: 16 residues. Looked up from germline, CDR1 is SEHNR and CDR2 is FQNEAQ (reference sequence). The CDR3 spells CASSFHIAGVLYEQYF.

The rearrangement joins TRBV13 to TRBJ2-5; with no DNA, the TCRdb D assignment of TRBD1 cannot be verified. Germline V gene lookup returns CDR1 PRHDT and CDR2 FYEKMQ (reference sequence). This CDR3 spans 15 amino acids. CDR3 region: CASSARPSGKETQYF. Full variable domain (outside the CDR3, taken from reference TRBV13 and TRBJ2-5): AAGVIQSPRHLIKEKRETATLKCYPIPRHDTVYWYQQGPGQDPQFLISFYEKMQSDKGSIPDRFSAQQFSDYHSELNMSSLELGDSALYFCASSARPSGKETQYFGPGTRLLVL.

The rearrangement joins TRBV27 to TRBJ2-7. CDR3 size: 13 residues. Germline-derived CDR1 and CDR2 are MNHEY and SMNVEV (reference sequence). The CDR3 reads CASRKGNSYEQYF.